These T cell receptor beta chains were read from a single sample in a study of cytotoxic CD8 clonotypes in ibrutinib-treated CLL. The data were produced by immunoSEQ multiplex PCR, yet TCRdb's version contains in-frame clones alone and is incomplete. The table includes roughly 180,000 clones, about four fifths detected once. The sample here was PBMCs, taken after 24 months of ibrutinib treatment. These receptors were collected from a human donor with chronic lymphocytic leukemia. Both conserved end residues are part of each CDR3. D genes are given only for firm matches. Not all rows give a size; the values are once, few, many and, for expanded clones, a class.

CDR3 DNA,CDR3 protein,V gene,J gene,D gene,clone size
TGTGCTACGGAGGGGCGCATCAGCTCTGGGGCCAACGTCCTGACTTTC,CATEGRISSGANVLTF,TRBV19,TRBJ2-6,.,.
TGTGCCAGCAGCTTAGCGCTAAAGCACACTGAAGCTTTCTTT,CASSLALKHTEAFF,TRBV7-2,TRBJ1-1,.,.
TGCGCCAGCAGCTTGGGGTCAGGGCCTGGCTATGGCTACACCTTC,CASSLGSGPGYGYTF,TRBV5-1,TRBJ1-2,.,.
TGTGCCAGCAGTAGGAGGGTAAAGGACACTGAAGCTTTCTTT,CASSRRVKDTEAFF,TRBV6-6,TRBJ1-1,.,.
TGTGCCAGCAGCTTAAATTTCGGCTCAAACACTGAAGCTTTCTTT,CASSLNFGSNTEAFF,TRBV7-3,TRBJ1-1,.,.
TGCGCCAGCAGACCAGGGTCAACTAATGAAAAACTGTTTTTT,CASRPGSTNEKLFF,TRBV4-1,TRBJ1-4,.,few
TGTGCCAGCACCACTAGCGGGATCGTCGGGGAGCTGTTTTTT,CASTTSGIVGELFF,TRBV7-2,TRBJ2-2,TRBD2,.
TGTGCCAGCAGACCCGGGACTAGCGGAACTCGTACCTACGAGCAGTACTTC,CASRPGTSGTRTYEQYF,TRBV28,TRBJ2-7,TRBD2,.
TGTGCCAGCAGCTTACCTGTGGGGGGGATTCGGGCAGATACGCAGTATTTT,CASSLPVGGIRADTQYF,TRBV7-6,TRBJ2-3,TRBD2,.
TGCGCCAGCAGGCTCCGACAGGCGCCCTACAATGAGCAGTTCTTC,CASRLRQAPYNEQFF,TRBV5-1,TRBJ2-1,.,.
TGTGCCAGCAGCTCGGAGACAGATACGCAGTATTTT,CASSSETDTQYF,TRBV7-3,TRBJ2-3,.,many
TGCGCCAGCAGCTTGGCCGGGGGCGTACGTTTGACCGGGGAGCTGTTTTTT,CASSLAGGVRLTGELFF,TRBV5-1,TRBJ2-2,.,.
TGTGCCAGCTCACCTGGGCTGAACACTGAAGCTTTCTTT,CASSPGLNTEAFF,TRBV18,TRBJ1-1,.,.
TGTGCTAGTGGTTTGGCTCCGCAGGGCCCCCCGCAGTTCTTC,CASGLAPQGPPQFF,TRBV12-5,TRBJ2-1,.,.
TGTGCCATCAGTCCCGATCTGTCTGGAAACACCATATATTTT,CAISPDLSGNTIYF,TRBV10-3,TRBJ1-3,.,few
TGTGCCTGGAGTGGACAGGGTCTTCAGCCCCAGCATTTT,CAWSGQGLQPQHF,TRBV30,TRBJ1-5,TRBD1,.
TGTGCCGGGGACCTACGTAAGGGCCTTTATTTCTTC,CAGDLRKGLYFF,TRBV7-9,TRBJ2-1,.,.
TGTGCCAGCAGCCCCAGACGGAACACTGAAGCTTTCTTT,CASSPRRNTEAFF,TRBV7-3,TRBJ1-1,.,.
TGTGCCAGCAGCAAAGATTACGAGCAGTACTTC,CASSKDYEQYF,TRBV7-9,TRBJ2-7,.,.
TGTGCCAGCTCACCACGGAGGGGGCTGCTAGAGAATCAGCCCCAGCATTTT,CASSPRRGLLENQPQHF,TRBV18,TRBJ1-5,TRBD1,.
TGCAGCGTTGGCGGGACAGGGGCCTACGAGCAGTACTTC,CSVGGTGAYEQYF,TRBV29-1,TRBJ2-7,TRBD1,.
TGCAGCGTAGATCCAGGCTGGGTGAAGAGGTCCTACAATGAGCAGTTCTTC,CSVDPGWVKRSYNEQFF,TRBV29-1,TRBJ2-1,.,.
TGTGCCAGCAGCTCCGGGACAGGGGTTGAAAAACTGTTTTTT,CASSSGTGVEKLFF,TRBV5-6,TRBJ1-4,TRBD1,.
TGTGCCAGCAGTGAGGCCCTGACAGGGTCGGACGAGCAGTACTTC,CASSEALTGSDEQYF,TRBV6-1,TRBJ2-7,TRBD1,.
TGTGCCAGCAGCCGGACCTCGGGGTATGAGCAGTTCTTC,CASSRTSGYEQFF,TRBV7-2,TRBJ2-1,.,.
TGTGCCAGTCCCAGGGCCAACACCCCGAACACTGAAGCTTTCTTT,CASPRANTPNTEAFF,TRBV28,TRBJ1-1,.,.
TGTGCCAGCCGACTGTACACCGGGGAGCTGTTTTTT,CASRLYTGELFF,TRBV6-5,TRBJ2-2,.,.
TGTGCCAGCAGTGAACTGATAACTCTGAGCCCGACAGCTTTCTTT,CASSELITLSPTAFF,TRBV6-1,TRBJ1-1,.,.
TGTGCCAGCACCACCCCGGGGAATGAGCAGTTCTTC,CASTTPGNEQFF,TRBV6-5,TRBJ2-1,.,.
TGCGCCAGCAGCTCCCATCCGGGACAGCACTATGGCTACACCTTC,CASSSHPGQHYGYTF,TRBV5-1,TRBJ1-2,TRBD1,.
TGTGCCAGCAGCGTTGAGGGGGCCACTGAAGCTTTCTTT,CASSVEGATEAFF,TRBV9,TRBJ1-1,TRBD1,.
TGTTCCTCCGGGACCCAGACGTCAGATACGCAGTATTTT,CSSGTQTSDTQYF,TRBV19,TRBJ2-3,.,.
TGTGCCAGCACCTTTACCGGGACAGGGGCCTACGAGCAGTACTTC,CASTFTGTGAYEQYF,TRBV28,TRBJ2-7,TRBD1,.
TGTGCCAGCAGCTTAAGCCTGGTTATGAATGAGCAGTTCTTC,CASSLSLVMNEQFF,TRBV11-2,TRBJ2-1,.,.
TGTGCCAGCAGCGTAGGACTAGTTCACAACGAGCAGTACTTC,CASSVGLVHNEQYF,TRBV9,TRBJ2-7,.,.
TGCGCCAGCAGCCAAGTTACGACCCGGACAGGGTCCTACGAGCAGTACTTC,CASSQVTTRTGSYEQYF,TRBV4-3,TRBJ2-7,TRBD1,.
TGTGCCTGGAGTCGTCCGACCCGGGAGCTGTTTTTT,CAWSRPTRELFF,TRBV30,TRBJ2-2,.,once
TGTGCCTGGAGGAGTGGATTCGAGCAGTACTTC,CAWRSGFEQYF,TRBV30,TRBJ2-7,.,.
TGTGCCCGTGGAACTGGACAGTTGGCCAATGAGCAGTTCTTC,CARGTGQLANEQFF,TRBV2,TRBJ2-1,.,few
TGTGCCAGCAGCGACGGACAGGGGGCGAACAATCAGCCCCAGCATTTT,CASSDGQGANNQPQHF,TRBV9,TRBJ1-5,TRBD1,.